This T cell receptor beta chain was sequenced in a study of cytomegalovirus exposure and HLA in healthy donors. Study outcomes and limitations: Later analysis revealed greater clonal expansion in HLA-associated TCR beta chains than in equally common others. In a later analysis, at a false discovery rate of 0.05, approximately 18,000 TCR beta sequences were associated with HLA alleles.

The CDR3 is 12 amino acids. Germline CDR1 and CDR2: SEHNR and FQNEAQ (reference sequence). PCR involved 60 Vbeta and 13 Jbeta primers. Produced via immunoSEQ multiplex PCR; TCRdb's table is partial and in-frame only. This sample yields fewer than 200,000 clones, of which 80% are seen a single time; 0.5% to 0.8% belongs to the top ten. As to this clone: Its antigen is currently unknown. The junction departs from the called germline gene at one end, perhaps through a read error.

This receptor was obtained from a boy between 10 and 17 years old in good health and CMV-seronegative. The gene calls are TRBV7-9 and TRBJ2-7, with D perhaps TRBD2 (5 bases). The sample comprised PBMCs. CDR3: CSSSSSGYEQYF. In nucleotides, the CDR3 is TGTTCCAGCAGCTCGAGCGGCTACGAGCAGTACTTC. Drawing the rest from reference TRBV7-9 and TRBJ2-7, the complete variable domain is DTGVSQNPRHKITKRGQNVTFRCDPISEHNRLYWYRQTLGQGPEFLTYFQNEAQLEKSRLLSDRFSAERPKGSFSTLEIQRTEQGDSAMYLCSSSSSGYEQYFGPGTRLTVT.